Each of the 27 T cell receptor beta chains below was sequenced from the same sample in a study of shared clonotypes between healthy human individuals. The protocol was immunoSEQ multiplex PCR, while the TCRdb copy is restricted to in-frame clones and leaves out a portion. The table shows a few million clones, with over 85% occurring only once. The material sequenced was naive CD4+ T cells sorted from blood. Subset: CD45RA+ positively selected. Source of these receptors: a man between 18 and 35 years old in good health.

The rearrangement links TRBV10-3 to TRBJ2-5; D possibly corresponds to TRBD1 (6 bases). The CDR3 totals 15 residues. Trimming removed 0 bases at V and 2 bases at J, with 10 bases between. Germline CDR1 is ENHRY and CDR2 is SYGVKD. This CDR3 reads CAISESQGRQETQYF. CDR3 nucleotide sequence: TGTGCCATCAGTGAGTCACAGGGACGTCAAGAGACCCAGTACTTC.

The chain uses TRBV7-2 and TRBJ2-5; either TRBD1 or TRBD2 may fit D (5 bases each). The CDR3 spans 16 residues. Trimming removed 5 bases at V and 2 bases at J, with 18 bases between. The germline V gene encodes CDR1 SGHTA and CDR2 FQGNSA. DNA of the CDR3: TGTGCCAGCAGCGGATCCGGGACGGAAAAACAAGAGACCCAGTACTTC. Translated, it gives CASSGSGTEKQETQYF.

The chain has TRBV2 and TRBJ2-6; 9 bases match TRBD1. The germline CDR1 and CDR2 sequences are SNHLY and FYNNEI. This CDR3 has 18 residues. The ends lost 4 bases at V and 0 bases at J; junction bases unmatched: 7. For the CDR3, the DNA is TGTGCCAGCAGTGGACAGGGACAGGGATACTCTGGGGCCAACGTCCTGACTTTC. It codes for CASSGQGQGYSGANVLTF.

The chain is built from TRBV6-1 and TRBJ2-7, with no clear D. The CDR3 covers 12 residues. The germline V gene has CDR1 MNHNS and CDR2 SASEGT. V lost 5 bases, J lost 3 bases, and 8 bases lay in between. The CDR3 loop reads CASSKMVYEQYF. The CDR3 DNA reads TGTGCCAGCAGTAAGATGGTCTACGAGCAGTACTTC.

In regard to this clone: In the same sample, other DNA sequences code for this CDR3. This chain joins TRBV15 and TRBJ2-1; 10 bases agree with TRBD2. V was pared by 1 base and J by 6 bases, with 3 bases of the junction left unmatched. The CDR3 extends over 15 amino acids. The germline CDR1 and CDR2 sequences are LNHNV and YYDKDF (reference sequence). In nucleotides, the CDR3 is TGTGCCACCAGCAGAGGGACTAGCGGTAGCAATGAGCAGTTCTTC. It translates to CATSRGTSGSNEQFF.

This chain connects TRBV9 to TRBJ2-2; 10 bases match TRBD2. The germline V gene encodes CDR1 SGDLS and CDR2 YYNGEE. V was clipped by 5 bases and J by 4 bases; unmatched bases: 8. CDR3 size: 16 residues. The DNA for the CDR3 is TGTGCCAGCAGTCCCGGGACTAGCGTTAGCACCGGGGAGCTGTTTTTT. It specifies CASSPGTSVSTGELFF.

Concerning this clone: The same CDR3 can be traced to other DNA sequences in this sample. The CDR3 protein is CASSLAGAGGETQYF. DNA for the CDR3: TGCGCCAGCAGCTTGGCAGGCGCCGGAGGAGAGACCCAGTACTTC. The chain employs TRBV5-1 and TRBJ2-5; D is possibly TRBD2 (5 bases). Trimming removed 0 bases from V and 4 bases from J, with 13 bases in between. The CDR3 has 15 amino acids. Per the germline V gene, CDR1 is SGHRS and CDR2 is YFSETQ. Filled out from reference TRBV5-1 and TRBJ2-5, the complete variable domain reads KAGVTQTPRYLIKTRGQQVTLSCSPISGHRSVSWYQQTPGQGLQFLFEYFSETQRNKGNFPGRFSGRQFSNSRSEMNVSTLELGDSALYLCASSLAGAGGETQYFGPGTRLLVL.

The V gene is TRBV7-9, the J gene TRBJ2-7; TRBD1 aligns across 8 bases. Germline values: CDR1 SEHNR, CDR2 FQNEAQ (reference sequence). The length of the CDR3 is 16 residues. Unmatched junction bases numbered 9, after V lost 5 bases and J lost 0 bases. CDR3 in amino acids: CASSPRTGLSSYEQYF. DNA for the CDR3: TGTGCCAGCAGCCCCCGGACAGGGTTAAGCTCCTACGAGCAGTACTTC.

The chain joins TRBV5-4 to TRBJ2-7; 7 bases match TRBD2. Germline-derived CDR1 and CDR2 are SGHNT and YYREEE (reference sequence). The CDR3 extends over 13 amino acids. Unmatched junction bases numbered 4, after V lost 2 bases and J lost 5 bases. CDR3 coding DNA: TGTGCCAGCAGCTTCGGAGGGAGGGACGAGCAGTACTTC. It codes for CASSFGGRDEQYF. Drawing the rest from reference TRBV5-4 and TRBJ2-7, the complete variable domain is ETGVTQSPTHLIKTRGQQVTLRCSSQSGHNTVSWYQQALGQGPQFIFQYYREEENGRGNFPPRFSGLQFPNYSSELNVNALELDDSALYLCASSFGGRDEQYFGPGTRLTVT.

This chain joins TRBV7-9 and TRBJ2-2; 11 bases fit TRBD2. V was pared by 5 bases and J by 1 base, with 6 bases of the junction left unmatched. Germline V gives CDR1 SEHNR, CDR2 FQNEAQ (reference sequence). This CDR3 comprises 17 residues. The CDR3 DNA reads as TGTGCCAGCAGCCAGAAGGGACTAGCGGTGAACACCGGGGAGCTGTTTTTT. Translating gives CASSQKGLAVNTGELFF.

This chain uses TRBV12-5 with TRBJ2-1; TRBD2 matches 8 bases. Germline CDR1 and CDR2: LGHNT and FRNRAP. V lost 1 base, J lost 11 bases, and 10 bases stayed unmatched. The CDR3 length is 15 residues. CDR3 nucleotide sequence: TGTGCTAGTGGTTTGGGGGTAGCGGGATCTCTTAAGCAGTTCTTC. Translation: CASGLGVAGSLKQFF.

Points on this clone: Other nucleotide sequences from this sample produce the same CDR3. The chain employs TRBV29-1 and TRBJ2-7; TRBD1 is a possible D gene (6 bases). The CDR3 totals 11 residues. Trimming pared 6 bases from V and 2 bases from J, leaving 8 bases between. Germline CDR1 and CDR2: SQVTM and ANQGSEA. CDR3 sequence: CSVRGTYEQYF. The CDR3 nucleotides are TGCAGCGTCAGGGGTACCTACGAGCAGTACTTC.

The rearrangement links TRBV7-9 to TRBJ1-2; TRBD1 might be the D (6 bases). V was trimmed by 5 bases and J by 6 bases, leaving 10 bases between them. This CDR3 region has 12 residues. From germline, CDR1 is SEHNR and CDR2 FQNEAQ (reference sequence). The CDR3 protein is CASSISGDGYTF. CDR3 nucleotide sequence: TGTGCCAGCAGCATCTCAGGGGATGGCTACACCTTC.

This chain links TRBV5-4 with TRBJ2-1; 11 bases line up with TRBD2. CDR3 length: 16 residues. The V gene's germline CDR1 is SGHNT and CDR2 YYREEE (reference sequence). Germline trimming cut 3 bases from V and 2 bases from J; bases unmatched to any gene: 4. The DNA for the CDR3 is TGTGCCAGCAGCTCCGGGACTAGCGGACCCTACAATGAGCAGTTCTTC. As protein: CASSSGTSGPYNEQFF. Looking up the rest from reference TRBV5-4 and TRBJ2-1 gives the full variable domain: ETGVTQSPTHLIKTRGQQVTLRCSSQSGHNTVSWYQQALGQGPQFIFQYYREEENGRGNFPPRFSGLQFPNYSSELNVNALELDDSALYLCASSSGTSGPYNEQFFGPGTRLTVL.

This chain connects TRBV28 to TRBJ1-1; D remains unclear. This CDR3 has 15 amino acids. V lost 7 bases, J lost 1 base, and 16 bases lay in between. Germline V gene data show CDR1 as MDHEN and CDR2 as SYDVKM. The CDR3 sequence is CASISEGLPNTEAFF. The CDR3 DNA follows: TGTGCCAGCATCTCCGAAGGCTTGCCGAACACTGAAGCTTTCTTT. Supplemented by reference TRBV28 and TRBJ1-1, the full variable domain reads DVKVTQSSRYLVKRTGEKVFLECVQDMDHENMFWYRQDPGLGLRLIYFSYDVKMKEKGDIPEGYSVSREKKERFSLILESASTNQTSMYLCASISEGLPNTEAFFGQGTRLTVV.

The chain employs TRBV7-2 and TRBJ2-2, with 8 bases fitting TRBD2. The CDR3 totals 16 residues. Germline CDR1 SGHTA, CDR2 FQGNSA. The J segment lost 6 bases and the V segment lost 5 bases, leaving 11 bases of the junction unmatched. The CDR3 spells CASSNSPGLGAGELFF. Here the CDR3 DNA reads TGTGCCAGCAGCAATTCTCCGGGACTAGGGGCCGGGGAGCTGTTTTTT. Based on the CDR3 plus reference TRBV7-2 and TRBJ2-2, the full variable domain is GAGVSQSPSNKVTEKGKDVELRCDPISGHTALYWYRQSLGQGLEFLIYFQGNSAPDKSGLPSDRFSAERTGGSVSTLTIQRTQQEDSAVYLCASSNSPGLGAGELFFGEGSRLTVL.

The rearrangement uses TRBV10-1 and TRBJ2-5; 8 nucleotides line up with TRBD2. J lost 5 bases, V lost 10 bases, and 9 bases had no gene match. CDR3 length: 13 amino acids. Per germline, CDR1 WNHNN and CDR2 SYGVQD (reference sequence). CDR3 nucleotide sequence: TGCGCCACTTCCTCGGGACTAGAGGAGACCCAGTACTTC. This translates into CATSSGLEETQYF.

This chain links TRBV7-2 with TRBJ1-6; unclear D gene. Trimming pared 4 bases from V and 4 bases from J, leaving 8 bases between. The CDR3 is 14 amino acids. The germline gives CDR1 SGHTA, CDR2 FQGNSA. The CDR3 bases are TGTGCCAGCAGCTCAAGACGGTATAATTCACCCCTCCACTTT. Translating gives CASSSRRYNSPLHF.

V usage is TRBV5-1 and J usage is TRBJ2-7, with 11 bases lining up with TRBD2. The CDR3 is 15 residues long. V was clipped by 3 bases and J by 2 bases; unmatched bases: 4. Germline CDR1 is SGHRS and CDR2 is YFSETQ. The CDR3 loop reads CASSSNSGGAYEQYF. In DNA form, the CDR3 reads TGCGCCAGCAGCTCAAATAGCGGGGGGGCCTACGAGCAGTACTTC.

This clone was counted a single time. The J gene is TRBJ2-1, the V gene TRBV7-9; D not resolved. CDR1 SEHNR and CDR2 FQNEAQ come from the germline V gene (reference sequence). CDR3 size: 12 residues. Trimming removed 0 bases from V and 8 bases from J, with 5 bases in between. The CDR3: CASSLATDEQFF. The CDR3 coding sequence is TGTGCCAGCAGCTTAGCGACTGATGAGCAGTTCTTC. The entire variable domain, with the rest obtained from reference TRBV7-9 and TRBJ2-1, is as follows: DTGVSQNPRHKITKRGQNVTFRCDPISEHNRLYWYRQTLGQGPEFLTYFQNEAQLEKSRLLSDRFSAERPKGSFSTLEIQRTEQGDSAMYLCASSLATDEQFFGPGTRLTVL.

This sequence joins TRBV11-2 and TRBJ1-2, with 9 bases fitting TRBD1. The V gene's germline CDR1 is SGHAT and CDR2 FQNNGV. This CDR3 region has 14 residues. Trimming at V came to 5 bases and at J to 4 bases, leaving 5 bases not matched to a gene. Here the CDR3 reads CASSGGQGSYGYTF. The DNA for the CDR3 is TGTGCCAGCAGCGGAGGACAGGGGAGCTATGGCTACACCTTC.

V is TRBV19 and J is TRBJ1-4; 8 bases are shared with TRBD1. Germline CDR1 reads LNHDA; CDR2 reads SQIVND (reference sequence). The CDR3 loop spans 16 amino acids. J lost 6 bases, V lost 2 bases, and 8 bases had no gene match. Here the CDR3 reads CASSILDRGLDEKLFF. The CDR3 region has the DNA TGTGCCAGTAGTATACTCGACAGGGGTCTCGATGAAAAACTGTTTTTT.

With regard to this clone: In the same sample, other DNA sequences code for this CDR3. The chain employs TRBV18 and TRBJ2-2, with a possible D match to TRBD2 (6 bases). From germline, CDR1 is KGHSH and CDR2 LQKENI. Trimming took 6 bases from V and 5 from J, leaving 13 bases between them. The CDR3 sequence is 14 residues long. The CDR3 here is CASSPGLTTGELFF. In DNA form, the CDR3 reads TGTGCCAGCTCGCCGGGACTCACTACCGGGGAGCTGTTTTTT.

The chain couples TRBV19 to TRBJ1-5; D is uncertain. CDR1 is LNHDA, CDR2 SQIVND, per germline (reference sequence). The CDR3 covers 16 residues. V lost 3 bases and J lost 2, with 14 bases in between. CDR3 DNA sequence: TGTGCCAGTAGTATGAGGGAGGCCCTTGGCAATCAGCCCCAGCATTTT. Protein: CASSMREALGNQPQHF.

DNA for the CDR3: TGTGCCAGCAGTTTTGCCGGTCCAACTAATGAAAAACTGTTTTTT. Protein product: CASSFAGPTNEKLFF. The chain combines TRBV28 with TRBJ1-4; D is ambiguous. Germline V lookup: CDR1 MDHEN, CDR2 SYDVKM. Trimming removed 3 bases from V and 0 bases from J, with 8 bases in between. The CDR3 length is 15 residues.

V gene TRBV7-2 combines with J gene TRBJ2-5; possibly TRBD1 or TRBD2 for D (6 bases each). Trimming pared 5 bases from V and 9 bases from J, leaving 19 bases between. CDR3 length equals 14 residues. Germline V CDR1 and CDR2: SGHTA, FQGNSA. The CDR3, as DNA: TGTGCCAGCAGCGCACAGGGCCGGGGCGGGGCCCAGTACTTC. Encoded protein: CASSAQGRGGAQYF.

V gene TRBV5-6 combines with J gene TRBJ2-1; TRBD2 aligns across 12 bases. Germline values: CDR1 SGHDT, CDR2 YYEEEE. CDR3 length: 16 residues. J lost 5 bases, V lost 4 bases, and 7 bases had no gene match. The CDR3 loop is CASSLTSGSVNNEQFF. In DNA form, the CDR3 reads TGTGCCAGCAGCCTGACTAGCGGGAGTGTAAACAATGAGCAGTTCTTC.